A single sample gave rise to the 22 T cell receptor beta chains below, sequenced in a study of cytomegalovirus exposure and HLA in healthy donors. The primer mix had 60 Vbeta and 13 Jbeta primers. Sequenced by immunoSEQ multiplex PCR; TCRdb stores in-frame clones only, minus some. This table holds around 68,000 clones, about 68% found once. The sequenced sample consisted of PBMCs. Source of these receptors: a woman in her 30s in good health and CMV-seropositive.

The rearrangement links TRBV5-1 to TRBJ2-1, with TRBD2 matching over 13 bases. V gave up 3 bases and J gave up 8 bases; unmatched junction bases: 8. There are 16 residues in the CDR3. CDR1 SGHRS and CDR2 YFSETQ come from the germline V gene. CDR3 bases: TGCGCCAGCAGCTCCGACTGGACTAGCGGGAGAGATGAGCAGTTCTTC. Its translation: CASSSDWTSGRDEQFF.

The chain couples TRBV4-3 to TRBJ2-7; 10 bases are shared with TRBD1. The CDR3 extends over 14 amino acids. Germline V CDR1 and CDR2: LGHNA, YSLEER. Trimming removed 4 bases from V and 5 bases from J; junction bases left unmatched: 5. CDR3 in amino acids: CASSRGQGKNEQYF. The CDR3 nucleotides are TGCGCCAGCAGCCGGGGACAGGGGAAAAACGAGCAGTACTTC.

In its sample, this clone was seen once. The chain employs TRBV4-2 and TRBJ2-2; the D gene is possibly TRBD2 (6 bases). Trimming left V 1 base short and J 0 bases short, with 9 bases between. This CDR3 region has 16 residues. The germline gives CDR1 LGHNA, CDR2 YNFKEQ. In DNA, the CDR3 is TGTGCCAGCAGCCAAGGGCGGGGCTCGAACACCGGGGAGCTGTTTTTT. This translates into CASSQGRGSNTGELFF.

J is TRBJ1-4 and V is TRBV6-5; possibly TRBD1 for D (6 bases). Germline values: CDR1 MNHEY, CDR2 SVGAGI. Trimming took 5 bases from V and 4 from J, leaving 14 bases between them. CDR3 length: 15 residues. CDR3 sequence: CASSPRDTYNEKLFF. DNA for the CDR3: TGTGCCAGCAGTCCTCGGGACACCTATAATGAAAAACTGTTTTTT.

This rearrangement joins TRBV5-1 to TRBJ2-3; 14 bases are a match to TRBD2. Germline CDR1 reads SGHRS; CDR2 reads YFSETQ. J lost 8 bases, V lost 5 bases, and 13 bases had no gene match. CDR3 length equals 17 residues. For the CDR3, the DNA is TGCGCCAGCAGGCGGACTAGCGGGAGGCAACTTGGTCTTACGCAGTATTTT. Translating gives CASRRTSGRQLGLTQYF. Filled out from reference TRBV5-1 and TRBJ2-3, the complete variable domain reads KAGVTQTPRYLIKTRGQQVTLSCSPISGHRSVSWYQQTPGQGLQFLFEYFSETQRNKGNFPGRFSGRQFSNSRSEMNVSTLELGDSALYLCASRRTSGRQLGLTQYFGPGTRLTVL.

The chain recombines TRBV2 with TRBJ2-7; TRBD1 is a possible D gene (5 bases). Trimming cost V 6 bases and J 1 base, with 13 bases left between them. The CDR3 is made up of 14 amino acids. CDR1 and CDR2 from the germline V gene are SNHLY and FYNNEI. The DNA for the CDR3 is TGTGCCAGCAGGGAGACAGCGCCGTCCTACGAGCAGTACTTC. It is translated as CASRETAPSYEQYF.

The gene calls are TRBV30 and TRBJ2-2; D not resolved. Germline V gene lookup returns CDR1 GTSNPN and CDR2 SVGIG (reference sequence). Trimming removed 0 bases from V and 3 bases from J, with 2 bases in between. The CDR3 has 12 amino acids. The chain's CDR3 is CAWSVYTGELFF. In nucleotides, the CDR3 is TGTGCCTGGAGTGTCTACACCGGGGAGCTGTTTTTT.

V gene TRBV7-8 combines with J gene TRBJ2-7, with 10 positions matching TRBD2. This CDR3 has 16 residues. The junction had 10 bases not matched to a gene; V was cut back by 1 base and J by 7 bases. Looked up from germline, CDR1 is SGHVS and CDR2 is FQNEAQ. CDR3 protein: CASSLESLAGVGEQYF. The CDR3 nucleotides are TGTGCCAGCAGCTTAGAATCGCTAGCGGGAGTAGGTGAGCAGTACTTC.

The rearrangement uses TRBV10-2 and TRBJ2-5, with 9 bases fitting TRBD2. The CDR3 runs 16 residues. Germline assignment: CDR1 WSHSY and CDR2 SAAADI. V lost 2 bases and J lost 4; bases outside the gene matches: 8. CDR3 protein: CASSEVAGGPRETQYF. The DNA for the CDR3 is TGCGCCAGCAGTGAGGTGGCGGGAGGGCCCCGAGAGACCCAGTACTTC.

The rearrangement links TRBV10-1 to TRBJ1-1, with TRBD1 matching over 8 bases. Germline loops: CDR1 WNHNN, CDR2 SYGVQD (reference sequence). V was pared by 4 bases and J by 4 bases, with 5 bases of the junction left unmatched. This CDR3 comprises 14 residues. CDR3 DNA: TGCGCCAGCAGTGCGGACAGGGTAGGCACTGAAGCTTTCTTT. Translated: CASSADRVGTEAFF.

Only a few counts were recorded for this clone. V usage is TRBV4-3 and J usage is TRBJ1-1, with 12 positions matching TRBD1. Unmatched junction bases numbered 3, after V lost 4 bases and J lost 3 bases. Germline V gives CDR1 LGHNA, CDR2 YSLEER. The CDR3 is 15 residues long. CDR3 protein: CASSRGQGAYTEAFF. As DNA, the CDR3 is TGCGCCAGCAGCCGGGGACAGGGGGCGTACACTGAAGCTTTCTTT.

The V gene is TRBV11-3, the J gene TRBJ2-3; 10 bases map to TRBD2. The CDR3 is 15 residues long. With V trimmed by 0 bases and J by 4 bases, 1 base remained unmatched. Germline loops: CDR1 SGHNT, CDR2 YENEEA. The CDR3 region has the DNA TGTGCCAGCAGCTTAGATGGGACTAGCGCAGATACGCAGTATTTT. It is translated as CASSLDGTSADTQYF. Supplemented by reference TRBV11-3 and TRBJ2-3, the full variable domain reads EAGVVQSPRYKIIEKKQPVAFWCNPISGHNTLYWYLQNLGQGPELLIRYENEEAVDDSQLPKDRFSAERLKGVDSTLKIQPAELGDSAVYLCASSLDGTSADTQYFGPGTRLTVL.

In nucleotides, the CDR3 is TGTGCCACCAGCAGAGATTCCGGCGGGAGCGCCTCCAATGAGCAGTTCTTC. Translated: CATSRDSGGSASNEQFF. The V gene is TRBV15, the J gene TRBJ2-1; 7 bases match TRBD2. After removal of 0 bases from V and 6 bases from J, the junction contained 11 bases not matched to a gene. This CDR3 is built from 17 residues. Germline assignment: CDR1 LNHNV and CDR2 YYDKDF (reference sequence).

This chain uses TRBV2 with TRBJ1-4; D perhaps matches TRBD1 (5 bases). The V end lost 0 bases, the J end lost 4 bases, and 18 bases lay between the germline ends. The CDR3 is 18 residues long. Per the germline V gene, CDR1 is SNHLY and CDR2 is FYNNEI. CDR3 residues: CASSEALMGQRLNEKLFF. CDR3 DNA sequence: TGTGCCAGCAGTGAAGCGCTTATGGGGCAGCGCCTTAATGAAAAACTGTTTTTT.

The CDR3 here is CAWRRVWDRGSGNTIYF. CDR3 in DNA: TGTGCCTGGAGACGTGTGTGGGACAGGGGGTCTGGAAACACCATATATTTT. The chain links TRBV30 to TRBJ1-3; 11 nucleotides match TRBD1. The CDR3 has 17 residues. The J segment lost 1 base and the V segment lost 3 bases, leaving 8 bases of the junction unmatched. Germline CDR1 and CDR2: GTSNPN and SVGIG (reference sequence).

On this clone itself: The identical CDR3 is also encoded by other nucleotide sequences in the sample. This chain joins TRBV5-1 and TRBJ2-5, with D perhaps TRBD1 (6 bases). Germline loops: CDR1 SGHRS, CDR2 YFSETQ. The CDR3 contains 15 residues. V lost 2 bases to trimming and J lost 2 bases, with 13 bases between them. For the CDR3, the DNA is TGCGCCAGCAGCTTATCCGGGACAAGTCAAGAGACCCAGTACTTC. It is translated as CASSLSGTSQETQYF.

The V gene is TRBV19, the J gene TRBJ2-4; D ambiguous. Germline CDR1 LNHDA, CDR2 SQIVND (reference sequence). This CDR3 has 16 amino acids. V lost 3 bases and J lost 0, with 12 bases in between. DNA for the CDR3: TGTGCCAGTAGTATTAGAAAAGATTTAGCCAAAAACATTCAGTACTTC. Its protein product is CASSIRKDLAKNIQYF.

V and J are TRBV11-2 and TRBJ2-7, with D maybe TRBD2 (6 bases). The CDR3 contains 15 residues. V lost 5 bases, J lost 3 bases, and 17 bases lay in between. Germline assignment: CDR1 SGHAT and CDR2 FQNNGV. CDR3 sequence reads: CASSEGAGYGYEQYF. The CDR3, as DNA: TGTGCCAGCAGCGAGGGTGCGGGATATGGCTACGAGCAGTACTTC. The whole variable domain, remainder taken from reference TRBV11-2 and TRBJ2-7, is EAGVAQSPRYKIIEKRQSVAFWCNPISGHATLYWYQQILGQGPKLLIQFQNNGVVDDSQLPKDRFSAERLKGVDSTLKIQPAKLEDSAVYLCASSEGAGYGYEQYFGPGTRLTVT.

This clone was counted only a few times. The chain uses TRBV6-5 and TRBJ1-2, with no clear D. CDR3 length equals 14 residues. From germline, CDR1 is MNHEY and CDR2 SVGAGI. V shed 5 bases and J shed 0 bases, with 10 bases lying between them. The CDR3, as DNA: TGTGCCAGCAGTAGGACTGCCTCTAACTATGGCTACACCTTC. Its translation is CASSRTASNYGYTF.

This clone has just one count. V is TRBV13 and J is TRBJ2-2, with D perhaps TRBD1 (5 bases). The V end lost 5 bases, the J end lost 2 bases, and 18 bases lay between the germline ends. CDR1 and CDR2 (germline): PRHDT, FYEKMQ (reference sequence). The CDR3 length is 17 residues. The CDR3 protein is CASSPWPGPTNTGELFF. In DNA, the CDR3 is TGTGCCAGCAGCCCGTGGCCAGGGCCGACCAACACCGGGGAGCTGTTTTTT.

The chain's CDR3 is CASSPLGVNEQFF. The CDR3 region has the DNA TGTGCCAGCAGCCCCTTAGGAGTCAATGAGCAGTTCTTC. The chain couples TRBV9 to TRBJ2-1, with D hard to call. V was cut by 4 bases and J by 6 bases, with 11 bases left in between. This CDR3 region has 13 residues. Germline V CDR1 and CDR2: SGDLS, YYNGEE.

The chain employs TRBV28 and TRBJ2-5; 7 bases agree with TRBD2. There are 13 residues in the CDR3. CDR1 is MDHEN and CDR2 is SYDVKM in the germline V gene. Losses at the gene ends were 6 bases for V and 1 base for J; bases not matched to a gene: 2. The CDR3 DNA follows: TGTGCCAGCAGCGCTAGCGGCCAAGAGACCCAGTACTTC. This translates into CASSASGQETQYF.